This paragraph covers one T cell receptor beta chain sequence. This receptor's antigen is unknown. The input lacks base qualities; no much larger clone sits a single base away. As encoded in the germline V gene, CDR1 is SGHRS while CDR2 is YFSETQ. V lost 4 bases and J lost 0 bases; the stretch between them is 4 bases long. The CDR3, cysteine through phenylalanine, is 13 amino acids long. Only CDR3 DNA is held: 39 bases, read in frame from base 1. These data are taken from a study of shared clonotypes between healthy human individuals (dated by TCRdb to the early 2020s). In terms of the full investigation: Two women and a few men aged 18 to 49 years were included in the cohort. Per donor, three plates each were used for CD4 naive and CD4 memory, two for CD8 naive, and one for CD8 memory. Blood TCR repertoires of five healthy adults were deeply sequenced to estimate repertoire size and the extent of clonotype sharing between individuals. To increase sequencing depth and limit assay-specific biases, TCR repertoire library preparation and sequencing were carried out by different laboratories using diverse techniques. Each donor's leukapheresis produced roughly between roughly 0.85 and 9 billion PBMCs.

General study outcomes and caveats: Incomplete sequencing was indicated by rarefaction of sorted-subset datasets, despite the large sequencing depth. Estimated clonotype richness was generally larger for naive than for memory subsets. The small number of donors limited the genetic and exposure-history diversity represented. Higher generation probabilities were observed for clonotypes shared by all four sorted-subset donors than for non-shared clonotypes. Based on pairwise subsampling, the degree of clonotype sharing among donors was expected to be affected by sequencing depth. When a few donors were compared, the shared fraction of clonotypes was about 5% for naive CD4, 3.5% to 4% for naive CD8, more than 2% for memory CD4, and 0.35% to 0.4% for memory CD8. Sampling was restricted to blood, and TCR repertoires in tissues likely differ from the TCR repertoires found in blood.

Using the deep immunoSEQ assay, multiplex PCR amplified TCR CDR3 regions from genomic DNA. Extracted genomic DNA from each cell subset was spread evenly across all wells of several immunoSEQ 96-well plates, with each plate serving as a replicate. For sorted subsets, around 0.2 ug of genomic DNA, equivalent to roughly 33,000 T cell genomes, went into each replicate PCR. Purified libraries were measured with a Qubit 3.0 fluorometer, size-checked on a Bioanalyzer 2100, and measured again with the KAPA Library Quantification kit. Every immunoSEQ 96-well plate was sequenced on a dedicated single-read 150-cycle Illumina NextSeq 550 flow cell. Concerning the study's data processing: Because the immunoSEQ output held only junctional sequences and lacked quality scores, the filtering could not match the filtering applied to full-length reads. To assign V/J genes and CDR3, sequences were annotated against IMGT germline references using PyIR, a Python wrapper for IgBLAST v1.9. Reads with weak V/J assignments (E-value above 1e-6), missing CDR3, stop codons, out-of-frame junctions, or ambiguous translated residues were removed. V3J clonotypes were defined by identical inferred V gene, J gene, and CDR3 amino acid sequence. Percentage overlap between repertoires was calculated by dividing the number of shared unique clonotypes by the size of the smaller repertoire. RTK rarefaction, the Chao1 estimator, and Recon v2.1 estimates of unobserved clonotypes were used to assess repertoire richness. Generation probabilities for all TCRbeta clonotypes obtained by the gDNA method from a handful of donors were computed using OLGA. The table comes from immuneACCESS by way of TCRdb, which keeps in-frame sequences with V and J called. Part of the clones is missing from these tables; in studies checked, under half for an unresolved V gene and the rest for unknown reasons. V and J calls and clone size come straight from that table; D and trimming were deduced from the DNA. Present in this sample are approximately 2.3 million clones, approximately 93% of which were seen just once. The ten largest clones take up 0.3% to 0.4% of the sample.

The donors were healthy, HIV-negative adults with no recently reported acute infections or vaccinations. Every donor was a Caucasian adult living in Nashville, Tennessee, USA. CD4+ T cells were enriched by magnetic negative selection; naive cells were then positively selected on CD45RA, and the negative fraction formed the memory subset. Blood was collected by leukapheresis, and PBMCs were isolated by Ficoll-Histopaque density gradient centrifugation and then cryopreserved in liquid nitrogen vapor phase. Analytical flow cytometry was used to check the purity and quantity of each magnetically sorted T cell population. Genomic DNA was isolated from each sorted fraction and quantified by UV absorbance on a Nanodrop 2000c.

This clonotype originated in a young man in good health. Some clones in this sample may be carry-over from other donors' samples. The sequenced sample consisted of naive CD4+ T cells from PBMCs. In light of the paper, this sample's cell subset or site label describes: CD45RA+ positively selected. Recombination joined TRBV5-1 with TRBJ2-2; the D gene lacks a confident call. The DNA reads TGCGCCAGCAGCGGGACGAACACCGGGGAGCTGTTTTTT. Translation gives CASSGTNTGELFF.